Listed below are T cell receptor beta chains from one sample, sequenced in a study of response to subunit inactivated influenza vaccine. TCRdb independently ran MiXCR on the RT-PCR reads; one entry per CDR3 protein. The sample has hundreds of thousands of distinct CDR3 sequences, approximately 10% seen once; the top ten hold more than 9.5%. The same sample was also used in a study of T cells expressing NK-cell markers.

The specimen comprised PBMCs from blood, sampled on the day of vaccination. Receptor source: a man between 50 and 59 years old who received an inactivated influenza vaccine. CDR3s include the opening cysteine and the closing phenylalanine or tryptophan. The D gene is left open where the match is weak. Some rows mark clone size as missing; the rest say once, few, many or name a class of expanded clone.

clone_size j_call d_call v_call cdr3_nt cdr3_aa
many TRBJ1-2 NA TRBV7-9 TGTGCCAGCAGCTTTGGGGAGGGCTACACCTTC CASSFGEGYTF
NA TRBJ2-1 TRBD2 TRBV4-1 TGCGCCAGCAGCCAGCTACTAGCGGGGGCGTTTGAAGAGCAGTTCTTC CASSQLLAGAFEEQFF
many TRBJ2-1 NA TRBV7-9 TGTGCCAGCAGCTCGGGGACGTCCCGCAATGAGCAGTTCTTC CASSSGTSRNEQFF
many TRBJ1-1 NA TRBV23-1 TGCGCCAGCAGTCAATCGACTCGTACTGAAGCTTTCTTT CASSQSTRTEAFF
few TRBJ2-7 NA TRBV28 TGTGCCAGCAATTTACCAGGGGCCTACGAGCAGTACTTC CASNLPGAYEQYF
NA TRBJ1-2 NA TRBV20-1 TGCAGTGCTAGAGAAGCCTTCTATGGCTACACCTTC CSAREAFYGYTF
NA TRBJ2-3 TRBD1 TRBV18 TGTGCCAGCTCACCTCAAAGGACAGGGGACACAGATACGCAGTATTTT CASSPQRTGDTDTQYF
NA TRBJ1-1 NA TRBV18 TGTGCCAGCTCACCACGGGGAGACACTGAAGCTTTCTTT CASSPRGDTEAFF
NA TRBJ1-2 NA TRBV12-3/TRBV12-4 TGTGCCAGCAGTTTATCGCCAGGGGCTGGCTACACCTTC CASSLSPGAGYTF
few TRBJ2-7 TRBD1 TRBV29-1 TGCAGCGCCGGCGACAGGGGATTCCCCTACGAGCAGTACTTC CSAGDRGFPYEQYF
few TRBJ2-6 NA TRBV19 TGTGCCAGTAGTACAACATCCGGGGCCAACGTCCTGACTTTC CASSTTSGANVLTF
few TRBJ2-5 NA TRBV27 TGTGCCAGCAGTCAATATGACGGGACCGACCAAGAGACCCAGTACTTC CASSQYDGTDQETQYF
NA TRBJ1-3 TRBD1 TRBV6-1 TGTGCCAGCAGAGAAAACCGGGACAGCTCTGGAAACACCATATATTTT CASRENRDSSGNTIYF
NA TRBJ1-6 NA TRBV7-8 TGTGCCAGCAGCTTAGCGCGGGGGGGTTCACCCCTCCACTTT CASSLARGGSPLHF
few TRBJ2-1 NA TRBV11-2 TGTGCCAGCAGCTTAGCGGTTAGACCCTACAATGAGCAGTTCTTC CASSLAVRPYNEQFF
NA TRBJ2-1 NA TRBV12-3/TRBV12-4 TGTGCCAGCTCACCGGGGCTAGCGAGAACATACAATGAGCAGTTCTTC CASSPGLARTYNEQFF
NA TRBJ2-5 NA TRBV20-1 TGCAGTGCTAGAGATCACCGCCGAACCCAGTACTTC CSARDHRRTQYF
few TRBJ2-3 NA TRBV7-9 TGTGCCAGCAGCCCCCCGGGCGTCGCAGATACGCAGTATTTT CASSPPGVADTQYF
few TRBJ1-1 NA TRBV11-2 TGTGCCAGCACCGACAGGCGGAACACTGAAGCTTTCTTT CASTDRRNTEAFF
once TRBJ2-7 TRBD2 TRBV20-1 TGCAGTGCTACTAGCGGGAGGGGCGAGCAGTACTTC CSATSGRGEQYF
NA TRBJ1-4 TRBD1 TRBV29-1 TGCAGCTTACGTCCCGGGACAGGGTCTCGTAATGAAAAACTGTTTTTT CSLRPGTGSRNEKLFF
NA TRBJ2-1 NA TRBV7-9 TGTGCCAGCAGCTCGGGGCGGGAATCCTACAATGAGCAGTTCTTC CASSSGRESYNEQFF
many TRBJ2-1 TRBD2 TRBV7-3 TGTGCCAGCAGCTTAAATCTGGGAGGGATCAAGTTCTTC CASSLNLGGIKFF
few TRBJ2-3 TRBD2 TRBV28 TGTGCCAGCAGTTTATTCATCACAGCGGGGGGGCCGGATACGCAGTATTTT CASSLFITAGGPDTQYF
few TRBJ1-1 NA TRBV6-1 TGTGCCAGCAGTGCATTTCGGGAGAACACTGAAGCTTTCTTT CASSAFRENTEAFF
NA TRBJ2-5 NA TRBV20-1 TGCAGTGCTAGAGTCCAGAGCCCCCAGTACTTC CSARVQSPQYF
NA TRBJ2-6 NA TRBV12-3/TRBV12-4 TGTGCCAGCAGTTTAGTGGCAGGGGTGATCTCTGGGGCCAACGTCCTGACTTTC CASSLVAGVISGANVLTF
few TRBJ1-1 TRBD1 TRBV20-1 TGCAGTGCTAGACGACAGGGTAACACTGAAGCTTTCTTT CSARRQGNTEAFF
many TRBJ2-2 NA TRBV5-1 TGCGCCAGCAGCTTTATAACAGCGAACACCGGGGAGCTGTTTTTT CASSFITANTGELFF
NA TRBJ1-3 NA TRBV6-2/TRBV6-3 TGTGCCAGCAGTCGCAACGGAAACACCATATATTTT CASSRNGNTIYF
NA TRBJ2-2 TRBD2 TRBV9 TGTGCCAGCAGCCCCCAGCGGGGGGGCTTTACCGGGGAGCTGTTTTTT CASSPQRGGFTGELFF
few TRBJ2-3 TRBD2 TRBV12-5 TGTGCTAGTGGTTTGGTACTTAGCGGGAGCGGCACAGATACGCAGTATTTT CASGLVLSGSGTDTQYF
many TRBJ1-2 TRBD1 TRBV25-1 TGTGCCAGCAGTCAAGGGACAGGGGGCGGCTGGGGCTACACCTTC CASSQGTGGGWGYTF
few TRBJ2-5 TRBD2 TRBV20-1 TGCAGTGCTAGAAGTAGTCGGACTAGCGGAAAAAACCAAGAGACCCAGTACTTC CSARSSRTSGKNQETQYF
NA TRBJ2-2 NA TRBV4-2 TGTGCCAGCAGCCAGGACAGAATGTGGATCGGGGAGCTGTTTTTT CASSQDRMWIGELFF
few TRBJ1-5 NA TRBV20-1 TGCAGTGCTAGAGACCGAGAGTATAGCAATCAGCCCCAGCATTTT CSARDREYSNQPQHF
many TRBJ2-5 NA TRBV18 TGTGCCAGCAGTCCGTACCAAGAGACCCAGTACTTC CASSPYQETQYF
many TRBJ2-7 TRBD2 TRBV28 TGTGCCAGCAGTACGGGACTAGCGGCCTCCTACGAGCAGTACTTC CASSTGLAASYEQYF
few TRBJ2-7 NA TRBV20-1 TGCAGTGCCCCCCTCCGGCCCTCCTACGAGCAGTACTTC CSAPLRPSYEQYF
few TRBJ1-1 NA TRBV4-1 TGCGCCAGCAGCCAAGGCCGTCCAGGGTTGGCTGAAGCTTTCTTT CASSQGRPGLAEAFF
many TRBJ2-3 NA TRBV2 TGTGCCAGCAGTCAGGGACTTAGCACAGATACGCAGTATTTT CASSQGLSTDTQYF
NA TRBJ2-7 TRBD1 TRBV6-5 TGTGCCAGCAGTTATCTCGTGACAGGGTACGAGCAGTACTTC CASSYLVTGYEQYF
many TRBJ2-7 TRBD1 TRBV6-5 TGTGCCAGCAGTTACCCAGGACAGGGGGCCTACGAGCAGTACTTC CASSYPGQGAYEQYF
many TRBJ2-2 NA TRBV12-3/TRBV12-4 TGTGCCAGCAGTCTTGTACCCGGGGAGCTGTTTTTT CASSLVPGELFF
NA TRBJ2-7 TRBD2 TRBV7-2 TGTGCCAGCAGCTCCCTGACTAGCGCCTACGAGCAGTACTTC CASSSLTSAYEQYF
few TRBJ2-1 TRBD2 TRBV20-1 TGCAGTGCTAGATCGGGGGGGGCTGTCTACAATGAGCAGTTCTTC CSARSGGAVYNEQFF
NA TRBJ1-6 NA TRBV20-1 TGCAGTGCGGTGACCCGGGTTGATTCACCCCTCCACTTT CSAVTRVDSPLHF
NA TRBJ1-2 NA TRBV4-3 TGCGCCAGCAGCCAAGAAAGGGGGAACTATGGCTACACCTTC CASSQERGNYGYTF
NA TRBJ2-1 NA TRBV2 TGTGCCAGCAGTGAAGCCTCTCCGATGCGAACCCGGGGCCATGAGCAGTTCTTC CASSEASPMRTRGHEQFF
NA TRBJ2-1 NA TRBV5-1 TGCGCCAGCAGCTTGATGGGGGGCGCCTCCTACAATGAGCAGTTCTTC CASSLMGGASYNEQFF
many TRBJ2-2 NA TRBV28 TGTGCCAGCAACTCGGGAGCGTACACCGGGGAGCTGTTTTTT CASNSGAYTGELFF
NA TRBJ2-7 TRBD2 TRBV11-2 TGTGCCAGCAGCCTCAGGCCGGGACTAGCGGGAGGACCTACCTACGAGCAGTACTTC CASSLRPGLAGGPTYEQYF
many TRBJ1-1 TRBD1 TRBV20-1 TGCAGTGCTAACAGGGGAATGAACACTGAAGCTTTCTTT CSANRGMNTEAFF
few TRBJ2-1 NA TRBV4-3 TGCGCCAGCAGCCAAGATACCCTGGACTGGACCTCCTACAATGAGCAGTTCTTC CASSQDTLDWTSYNEQFF
NA TRBJ2-1 TRBD2 TRBV6-2/TRBV6-3 TGTGCCAGCAGTACTGGACTAGAGCACTCCTTC CASSTGLEHSF
NA TRBJ2-7 TRBD2 TRBV20-1 TGCAGTGCTAGCGGACTAGCGGGAGTATGGGACTTC CSASGLAGVWDF
NA TRBJ2-5 NA TRBV29-1 TGCAGCGTCGGGACTTTGAGTTGGATCGAACAAGAGACCCAGTACTTC CSVGTLSWIEQETQYF